This T cell receptor (beta chain) derives from a study of T cell responses to AZD1222 COVID-19 vaccine. Looking at the study overall: Analyses pooled second doses at about 4 or about 12 weeks. Study outcomes and limitations: Targeting of unmutated variant regions was reportedly seen in nearly half of spike-specific TCRs. No repertoire was sampled before or during the peak T cell response, only after it.

As regards this clone: What it binds is not known.

TCRdb keeps only in-frame clones here, not all; method: immunoSEQ multiplex PCR. The repertoire holds 35,000 to 55,000 clones, nearly 85% seen once, with roughly half in the top ten. Per germline, CDR1 SGHAT and CDR2 FQNNGV. Trimming cost V 3 bases and J 2 bases; bases outside gene matches: 9. The CDR3 has 17 amino acids. The TCR originated in an adult in good health. The material sequenced was peripheral blood, taken on day 0 of AZD1222 vaccination. The J gene is TRBJ2-3, the V gene TRBV11-2; 9 bases match TRBD1. CDR3 sequence reads: CASSFLGDRAFTDTQYF. The CDR3 coding sequence is TGTGCCAGCAGCTTTCTTGGGGACAGGGCCTTCACAGATACGCAGTATTTT.